The TCR beta chain under discussion was sequenced for a study of T cells of healthy individuals. V gave up 7 bases and J gave up 4 bases, with 8 bases separating them. Germline values: CDR1 MNHEY, CDR2 SVGAGI. The CDR3 runs 12 residues. TCRdb reanalysed the 5' RACE reads using MiXCR and keeps one entry per CDR3 protein. The repertoire consists of 60,000 to 80,000 distinct CDR3 sequences, with around 16% occurring once and the leading ten covering about 4.3%. The source is a human donor in good health. The chain is built from TRBV6-5 and TRBJ1-3; D is undetermined. In DNA form, the CDR3 reads TGTGCCAGCAAATCAGCCGGAAACACCATATATTTT. Its translation is CASKSAGNTIYF.